A single sample gave rise to the 24 T cell receptor beta chains below, sequenced in a study of shared clonotypes between healthy human individuals. The data were produced by immunoSEQ multiplex PCR, yet TCRdb's version contains in-frame clones alone and is incomplete. This sample yields more than 2 million clones, of which approximately 96% are seen a single time; over 0.1% belongs to the top ten. Sequencing used naive CD4+ T cells sorted from blood. Sample subset: CD45RA+ positively selected. These TCRs come from a man aged 18 to 30 in good health.

The chain links TRBV5-1 to TRBJ2-7; no clear D gene. CDR3 length equals 14 residues. Per the germline V gene, CDR1 is SGHRS and CDR2 is YFSETQ. Deletions cut 0 bases from V and 2 bases from J, with 9 bases between. As DNA, the CDR3 is TGCGCCAGCAGCTTGGTGGCACAAACCTACGAGCAGTACTTC. It translates to CASSLVAQTYEQYF.

The chain combines TRBV2 with TRBJ2-7; 8 bases line up with TRBD2. J lost 12 bases, V lost 2 bases, and 3 bases had no gene match. Germline loops: CDR1 SNHLY, CDR2 FYNNEI. The length of the CDR3 is 11 residues. The CDR3 DNA reads as TGTGCCAGCAGTGAACGGCGGGAGGCGTACTTC. The encoded protein is CASSERREAYF.

CDR3 sequence: CASSDPATPSYNEQFF. In nucleotides, the CDR3 is TGTGCCAGCAGTGACCCGGCCACCCCCTCCTACAATGAGCAGTTCTTC. The chain employs TRBV25-1 and TRBJ2-1; D gene unclear. The CDR3 runs 16 residues. V lost 3 bases and J lost 0, with 12 bases in between. Germline CDR1 and CDR2: MGHDK and SYGVNS.

The chain recombines TRBV6-6 with TRBJ1-3; D not resolved. Per germline, CDR1 MNHNY and CDR2 SVGAGI (reference sequence). The CDR3 length is 15 residues. Deletions cut 2 bases from V and 3 bases from J, with 11 bases between. CDR3 DNA: TGTGCCAGCAGTTACATGGGAGAAGTTGGAAACACCATATATTTT. Protein sequence: CASSYMGEVGNTIYF.

J is TRBJ1-1 and V is TRBV30; no clear D. The CDR3 is made up of 13 amino acids. Trimming took off 1 base at V and 0 bases at J, with 6 bases between the two ends. Germline V lookup: CDR1 GTSNPN, CDR2 SVGIG (reference sequence). CDR3 residues: CAWSAGVNTEAFF. DNA of the CDR3: TGTGCCTGGAGTGCCGGGGTGAACACTGAAGCTTTCTTT.

This chain connects TRBV5-1 to TRBJ2-3; D is possibly TRBD1 (5 bases). V lost 4 bases and J lost 0, with 9 bases in between. The CDR3 spans 14 residues. Germline V gene sequence: CDR1 SGHRS, CDR2 YFSETQ. Here the CDR3 reads CASSQDKSTDTQYF. Here the CDR3 DNA reads TGCGCCAGCAGCCAGGACAAGAGCACAGATACGCAGTATTTT.

This rearrangement joins TRBV6-5 to TRBJ1-2; D unresolved. Germline values: CDR1 MNHEY, CDR2 SVGAGI. Trimming cost V 0 bases and J 5 bases, with 7 bases left between them. This CDR3 has 13 amino acids. The CDR3 reads CASSYSPEYGYTF. As DNA, the CDR3 is TGTGCCAGCAGTTACTCGCCAGAGTATGGCTACACCTTC.

This clone was seen once. The chain employs TRBV7-9 and TRBJ2-3; 8 positions agree with TRBD2. After removal of 0 bases from V and 0 bases from J, the junction contained 8 bases not matched to a gene. The CDR3 loop spans 18 amino acids. The V gene's germline CDR1 is SEHNR and CDR2 FQNEAQ (reference sequence). CDR3 in DNA: TGTGCCAGCAGCTTAGCGCCAGGAACGGGGGGGAGCACAGATACGCAGTATTTT. Amino acids: CASSLAPGTGGSTDTQYF. The whole variable domain, filled in from reference TRBV7-9 and TRBJ2-3, reads DTGVSQNPRHKITKRGQNVTFRCDPISEHNRLYWYRQTLGQGPEFLTYFQNEAQLEKSRLLSDRFSAERPKGSFSTLEIQRTEQGDSAMYLCASSLAPGTGGSTDTQYFGPGTRLTVL.

V usage is TRBV13 and J usage is TRBJ1-2; no clear D. Germline V gene data show CDR1 as PRHDT and CDR2 as FYEKMQ (reference sequence). The CDR3 sequence is 16 residues long. The ends were cut back, 4 bases at V and 8 bases at J, with 23 bases in the middle. Here the CDR3 reads CASSSPGRMVSKGYTF. CDR3 DNA: TGTGCCAGCAGCTCGCCCGGTCGGATGGTCTCTAAGGGCTACACCTTC.

Here the CDR3 reads CASSVAGRGDTQYF. The DNA for the CDR3 is TGTGCCAGCAGCGTAGCGGGACGGGGAGATACGCAGTATTTT. The rearrangement links TRBV9 to TRBJ2-3; either TRBD1 or TRBD2 may supply D (5 bases each). CDR3 length: 14 residues. The germline V and J ends were trimmed by 0 bases and 5 bases, with 10 bases remaining between them. The V gene's germline CDR1 is SGDLS and CDR2 YYNGEE.

V is TRBV10-1 and J is TRBJ2-7; 7 bases line up with TRBD1. Losses at the gene ends were 5 bases for V and 5 bases for J; bases not matched to a gene: 12. From germline, CDR1 is WNHNN and CDR2 SYGVQD (reference sequence). CDR3 length: 15 residues. CDR3 sequence (DNA): TGCGCCAGCAGTCGAACAGGGGTCCCTTTGAACGAGCAGTACTTC. It encodes CASSRTGVPLNEQYF.

The rearrangement links TRBV2 to TRBJ1-1; 9 bases fit TRBD1. The CDR3 is made up of 14 amino acids. CDR1 is SNHLY and CDR2 is FYNNEI in the germline V gene. Trimming removed 6 bases from V and 4 bases from J; junction bases left unmatched: 6. CDR3 in amino acids: CASSAQGATTEAFF. CDR3 in DNA: TGTGCCAGCAGCGCACAGGGGGCGACCACTGAAGCTTTCTTT.

V and J are TRBV7-9 and TRBJ1-4; D is perhaps TRBD1 (5 bases). This CDR3 has 15 amino acids. Trimming stripped 4 bases from V and 7 bases from J, with 16 bases between. The germline V gene encodes CDR1 SEHNR and CDR2 FQNEAQ (reference sequence). CDR3 in amino acids: CASSSEGVFSEKLFF. The CDR3 nucleotides read TGTGCCAGCAGCTCAGAAGGGGTTTTCTCTGAAAAACTGTTTTTT.

The chain has TRBV6-5 and TRBJ2-7; 7 positions match TRBD1. With V trimmed by 5 bases and J by 2 bases, 0 bases remained unmatched. The CDR3 is made up of 12 amino acids. Germline V gives CDR1 MNHEY, CDR2 SVGAGI. CDR3 region: CASSQGAYEQYF. For the CDR3, the DNA is TGTGCCAGCAGTCAGGGGGCCTACGAGCAGTACTTC.

The sample holds one count of this clone. Other DNA sequences of this sample code for an identical CDR3. The genes are TRBV5-1 and TRBJ1-4, with D possibly being TRBD1 (5 bases). The CDR3 consists of 14 residues. Trimming removed 0 bases at V and 8 bases at J, with 11 bases between. The V gene's germline CDR1 is SGHRS and CDR2 YFSETQ. The CDR3 protein is CASSLGQGGEKLFF. CDR3 nucleotide sequence: TGCGCCAGCAGCTTGGGTCAGGGAGGAGAAAAACTGTTTTTT.

To note about this clone: The same CDR3 is also encoded by other DNA sequences in this sample. This sequence joins TRBV19 and TRBJ2-2; D gene ambiguous. This CDR3 is 11 amino acids long. CDR1 and CDR2 (germline): LNHDA, SQIVND (reference sequence). V lost 8 bases and J lost 0, with 1 base in between. In nucleotides, the CDR3 is TGTGCCAGTTCGAACACCGGGGAGCTGTTTTTT. Translation: CASSNTGELFF.

CDR3 coding DNA: TGTGCCAGCAGACTTCAGGGAAACTATGGCTACACCTTC. The encoded protein is CASRLQGNYGYTF. The chain employs TRBV6-5 and TRBJ1-2; D is possibly TRBD1 (5 bases). The CDR3 runs 13 residues. V was cut by 6 bases and J by 2 bases, with 10 bases left in between. CDR1 MNHEY and CDR2 SVGAGI come from the germline V gene.

The chain couples TRBV15 to TRBJ1-5, with 8 nucleotides matching TRBD1. V trimming: 8 bases; J trimming: 7 bases; junction bases outside the gene matches: 7. The CDR3 runs 13 residues. Germline V gene sequence: CDR1 LNHNV, CDR2 YYDKDF (reference sequence). Here the CDR3 reads CATGQGLGQPQHF. DNA for the CDR3: TGTGCCACCGGACAGGGATTGGGGCAGCCCCAGCATTTT.

Regarding this clone: Other DNA sequences within the sample encode an identical CDR3. The chain links TRBV30 to TRBJ2-7; D is ambiguous. Trimming stripped 2 bases from V and 4 bases from J, with 6 bases between. This CDR3 contains 11 residues. Germline-derived CDR1 and CDR2 are GTSNPN and SVGIG (reference sequence). The CDR3 sequence is CAWSSLYEQYF. CDR3 coding DNA: TGTGCCTGGAGTTCCCTTTACGAGCAGTACTTC.

The chain combines TRBV7-9 with TRBJ2-7; TRBD1 matches 9 bases. This CDR3 has 15 amino acids. J lost 4 bases, V lost 4 bases, and 8 bases had no gene match. Germline V gene lookup returns CDR1 SEHNR and CDR2 FQNEAQ (reference sequence). CDR3 nucleotides: TGTGCCAGCAGCTCCCCCGGGACAGGGTCGTACGAGCAGTACTTC. This translates into CASSSPGTGSYEQYF.

The chain has TRBV18 and TRBJ1-1, with 7 positions matching TRBD1. The CDR3 extends over 15 amino acids. The V gene end was trimmed by 5 bases and the J gene end by 0 bases; junction bases not matched to a gene: 6. Germline V gene sequence: CDR1 KGHSH, CDR2 LQKENI. In nucleotides, the CDR3 is TGTGCCAGCTCATCTACCGGACAGGTGAACACTGAAGCTTTCTTT. Protein product: CASSSTGQVNTEAFF.

The chain has TRBV9 and TRBJ2-7; D uncertain. CDR1 is SGDLS, CDR2 YYNGEE, per germline. The length of the CDR3 is 12 residues. The V end lost 0 bases, the J end lost 9 bases, and 10 bases lay between the germline ends. The CDR3 here is CASSVEDIGQYF. The CDR3 bases are TGTGCCAGCAGCGTAGAAGATATCGGGCAGTACTTC. The full variable domain, rest sourced from reference TRBV9 and TRBJ2-7, is DSGVTQTPKHLITATGQRVTLRCSPRSGDLSVYWYQQSLDQGLQFLIQYYNGEERAKGNILERFSAQQFPDLHSELNLSSLELGDSALYFCASSVEDIGQYFGPGTRLTVT.

In its sample, this clone was seen a few times. This sample also contains other DNA sequences that code for the same CDR3. The chain uses TRBV15 and TRBJ2-3, with D unresolved. Per the germline V gene, CDR1 is LNHNV and CDR2 is YYDKDF (reference sequence). CDR3 length: 13 amino acids. Between the trimmed V and J ends, which lost 0 bases and 5 bases, there was a span of 6 bases. The CDR3, as DNA: TGTGCCACCAGCAGAGATCTTGGAGATACGCAGTATTTT. This gives the protein CATSRDLGDTQYF.

The chain joins TRBV7-2 to TRBJ2-2, with 8 bases aligning to TRBD2. The J segment lost 3 bases and the V segment lost 6 bases, leaving 3 bases of the junction unmatched. From germline, CDR1 is SGHTA and CDR2 FQGNSA. The CDR3 is 14 residues long. The CDR3 sequence: CASRFGGDTGELFF. The CDR3 DNA reads TGTGCCAGCAGGTTCGGGGGGGACACCGGGGAGCTGTTTTTT.